These 13 T cell receptor beta chains came from one sample sequenced in a study of blood T cell repertoires in COVID-19. TCRdb's copy holds only in-frame clones and misses some; the assay was immunoSEQ multiplex PCR. This sample has 290,000 or so clones; roughly 90% occur once, and the top ten carry around 1.1%. The sample consisted of PBMCs or T cells enriched from blood (not recorded which). Receptors originate from a woman aged 25 to 39 who had recovered from COVID-19.

This chain uses TRBV11-2 with TRBJ2-1; no reliable D call. Germline V gives CDR1 SGHAT, CDR2 FQNNGV. The ends were cut back, 5 bases at V and 5 bases at J, with 13 bases in the middle. The length of the CDR3 is 14 residues. CDR3 residues: CASSGRWADNEQFF. The CDR3 nucleotides read TGTGCCAGCAGCGGTCGCTGGGCCGACAATGAGCAGTTCTTC.

This chain connects TRBV28 to TRBJ2-7; 8 positions match TRBD2. From germline, CDR1 is MDHEN and CDR2 SYDVKM. Unmatched junction bases numbered 9, after V lost 7 bases and J lost 4 bases. The CDR3 totals 14 residues. CDR3 in DNA: TGTGCCAGCACCCCCAGCGGCGGGGGGTACGAGCAGTACTTC. Amino acids: CASTPSGGGYEQYF.

This chain connects TRBV5-1 to TRBJ1-4; 7 bases agree with TRBD1. Germline V gives CDR1 SGHRS, CDR2 YFSETQ. The CDR3 totals 17 residues. Trimming cost V 4 bases and J 3 bases; bases outside gene matches: 12. The CDR3 loop reads CASSTGLQGKSNEKLFF. For the CDR3, the DNA is TGCGCCAGCAGCACCGGATTACAGGGGAAATCTAATGAAAAACTGTTTTTT.

The chain has TRBV3-1 (or the pseudogene TRBV3-2) and TRBJ2-1, with TRBD1 as a possible D gene (5 bases). Trimming pared 4 bases from V and 5 bases from J, leaving 15 bases between. CDR1 is LGHDT, CDR2 YNNKEL, per germline (reference sequence). The CDR3 runs 15 residues. CDR3 coding DNA: TGTGCCAGCAGCCCCGCAGCCGGACATAACAATGAGCAGTTCTTC. This translates into CASSPAAGHNNEQFF.

The rearrangement links TRBV28 to TRBJ2-5; 7 nucleotides line up with TRBD1. The CDR3 has 14 amino acids. J lost 0 bases, V lost 4 bases, and 2 bases had no gene match. Per the germline V gene, CDR1 is MDHEN and CDR2 is SYDVKM. The CDR3 nucleotides are TGTGCCAGCAGTTCACAGGGGTACCAAGAGACCCAGTACTTC. This encodes CASSSQGYQETQYF.

The V and J genes are TRBV6-2 or TRBV6-3 and TRBJ2-1; tentatively, D is TRBD1 (5 bases). V was trimmed by 3 bases and J by 4 bases, leaving 7 bases between them. The germline V gene has CDR1 MNHEY and CDR2 SVGEGT. The CDR3 runs to 13 residues. CDR3 residues: CASSYSGYNEQFF. The CDR3 DNA follows: TGTGCCAGCAGTTATTCAGGGTACAATGAGCAGTTCTTC.

The rearrangement links TRBV10-1 to TRBJ1-4; a possible D gene is TRBD1 (6 bases). With 10 bases removed from V and 4 bases from J, the gap between germline ends came to 13 bases. CDR1 is WNHNN, CDR2 SYGVQD, per germline (reference sequence). The CDR3 covers 13 residues. The CDR3 protein is CATRQDHNEKLFF. The CDR3 nucleotides read TGCGCCACCCGACAGGACCATAATGAAAAACTGTTTTTT.

V and J are TRBV4-3 and TRBJ1-2; D is unresolved. Germline-derived CDR1 and CDR2 are LGHNA and YSLEER. Trimming removed 0 bases at V and 5 bases at J, with 13 bases between. The CDR3 has 15 amino acids. The CDR3 nucleotides read TGCGCCAGCAGCCAAGAAAAGCCCGATCTTTATGGCTACACCTTC. Residues: CASSQEKPDLYGYTF.

This chain joins TRBV6-5 and TRBJ1-3, with TRBD1 as a possible D gene (5 bases). The CDR3 extends over 16 amino acids. Trimming took off 0 bases at V and 0 bases at J, with 9 bases between the two ends. Germline V gives CDR1 MNHEY, CDR2 SVGAGI. CDR3 bases: TGTGCCAGCAGTTACTCGGGGCGCTTCTCTGGAAACACCATATATTTT. It codes for CASSYSGRFSGNTIYF.

The rearrangement joins TRBV5-6 to TRBJ2-1; TRBD2 might be the D (6 bases). This CDR3 is 16 amino acids long. V was cut by 0 bases and J by 4 bases, with 14 bases left in between. Germline values: CDR1 SGHDT, CDR2 YYEEEE. This CDR3 reads CASSLVSRGNYNEQFF. The CDR3 DNA reads as TGTGCCAGCAGCTTGGTTTCCCGGGGGAATTACAATGAGCAGTTCTTC.

This clone has more than one count but fewer than ten. In DNA, the CDR3 is TGTGCCAGCAGCTTAGACCAGGCCAAGGGGAATGAGCAGTTCTTC. Translation gives CASSLDQAKGNEQFF. The chain links TRBV7-8 to TRBJ2-1, with D possibly TRBD1 on 5 matching bases. CDR3 length equals 15 residues. Germline V gene sequence: CDR1 SGHVS, CDR2 FQNEAQ. V lost 1 base, J lost 7 bases, and 14 bases lay in between.

V is TRBV28 and J is TRBJ1-2; D is ambiguous. V was shortened by 4 bases and J by 5 bases, with 14 bases between the two germline ends. CDR3 length: 14 residues. Germline loops: CDR1 MDHEN, CDR2 SYDVKM. CDR3 bases: TGTGCCAGCAGTTCCCCTCCAGGCCATTATGGCTACACCTTC. Protein product: CASSSPPGHYGYTF.

The V and J genes are TRBV28 and TRBJ1-3; 8 bases line up with TRBD1. The CDR3 is 15 amino acids. Germline V gene lookup returns CDR1 MDHEN and CDR2 SYDVKM. The J segment lost 2 bases and the V segment lost 5 bases, leaving 5 bases of the junction unmatched. The CDR3 DNA is TGTGCCAGCAGTACCCAGGGGGCTGCTGGAAACACCATATATTTT. Amino acid sequence: CASSTQGAAGNTIYF.